The clone carrying this T cell receptor beta chain was recorded a few times. This specimen comes from a study of cytotoxic CD8 clonotypes in ibrutinib-treated CLL. CDR1 SGHTA and CDR2 FQGNSA come from the germline V gene. V gave up 7 bases and J gave up 6 bases, with 10 bases separating them. The CDR3 has 11 amino acids. Depths of 1 in 200,000 to 1 in 1 million T cells were the sequencing target. Libraries were prepared by immunoSEQ multiplex PCR; TCRdb keeps only in-frame clonotypes and omits some of them. The sample includes around 140,000 clones, roughly three quarters of them seen just once. The chain recombines TRBV7-2 with TRBJ2-7; D remains unclear. Sample: PBMCs, taken after 24 months of ibrutinib treatment. The source is a human donor with chronic lymphocytic leukemia. The CDR3 nucleotides read TGTGCCAGCACCCGTGGTCTCGAGCAGTACTTC. Translating gives CASTRGLEQYF.